The 28 T cell receptor beta chains below were found in one sample sequenced in a study of CD8 T cells in ankylosing spondylitis. TCRdb ran MiXCR on the 5' RACE reads and lists one entry per CDR3 protein. This sample carries approximately 42,000 distinct CDR3 sequences, about 10% of them seen once, and the ten largest clones take 1.4%. The source material was blood, either unsorted or a sorted T cell fraction (not recorded which). Source of these receptors: a male donor with ankylosing spondylitis or in good health (not recorded which).

This clonotype has a handful of counts. This chain uses TRBV30 with TRBJ2-5, with D hard to call. The length of the CDR3 is 13 residues. V was trimmed by 2 bases and J by 5 bases, leaving 12 bases between them. Germline loops: CDR1 GTSNPN, CDR2 SVGIG (reference sequence). This CDR3 is CAWSSWLGETQYF. For the CDR3, the DNA is TGTGCCTGGAGTTCTTGGCTTGGGGAGACCCAGTACTTC.

This clonotype was observed at least ten times. The V call is TRBV12-3 or TRBV12-4, the J call TRBJ1-5, with no clear D. The CDR3 length is 16 residues. The ends were cut back, 4 bases at V and 0 bases at J, with 13 bases in the middle. This chain's CDR3 is CASSSDTSSSNQPQHF. DNA of the CDR3: TGTGCCAGCAGTTCCGACACTAGTTCTAGCAATCAGCCCCAGCATTTT.

There are many counts of this clonotype. This chain joins TRBV20-1 and TRBJ2-7; D might be TRBD1 (6 bases). The CDR3 sequence is 13 residues long. Germline-derived CDR1 and CDR2 are DFQATT and SNEGSKA (reference sequence). Between the trimmed V and J ends, which lost 6 bases and 4 bases, there was a span of 16 bases. This CDR3 reads CSAKPTGSYEQYF. The DNA for the CDR3 is TGCAGTGCAAAGCCGACAGGATCGTACGAGCAGTACTTC.

The chain has TRBV7-6 and TRBJ2-3; possibly TRBD1 for D (5 bases). The germline gives CDR1 SGHVS, CDR2 FNYEAQ. Trimming shortened V by 3 bases and J by 4 bases, and 23 bases separated the two germline ends. CDR3 length equals 18 residues. The CDR3 nucleotides read TGTGCCAGCAGCTTGCCCCCTTGGTTGGTGAAGGGGTCAGATACGCAGTATTTT. Protein: CASSLPPWLVKGSDTQYF.

This clonotype was counted many times. V usage is TRBV6-1 and J usage is TRBJ2-7, with 7 bases aligning to TRBD1. CDR1 is MNHNS, CDR2 SASEGT, per germline. Germline trimming cut 7 bases from V and 4 bases from J; bases unmatched to any gene: 13. CDR3 length equals 15 residues. The DNA for the CDR3 is TGTGCCAGCAAAGATACCGGGACAGATGATTACGAGCAGTACTTC. This translates into CASKDTGTDDYEQYF.

The gene calls are TRBV11-2 and TRBJ1-1, with D perhaps TRBD1 (5 bases). V was clipped by 5 bases and J by 5 bases, with 15 bases between them. The CDR3 is 14 amino acids. Germline V lookup: CDR1 SGHAT, CDR2 FQNNGV. This CDR3 is CASSPTAPGTEAFF. Here the CDR3 DNA reads TGTGCCAGCAGCCCGACAGCTCCGGGGACTGAAGCTTTCTTT.

This clonotype was recorded many times. The chain uses TRBV6-5 and TRBJ2-7; D possibly corresponds to TRBD2 (6 bases). Trimming took off 1 base at V and 0 bases at J, with 13 bases between the two ends. Germline loops: CDR1 MNHEY, CDR2 SVGAGI. The CDR3 is made up of 16 amino acids. DNA for the CDR3: TGTGCCAGCAGTTACTACGGCGGGGTGAACTCCTACGAGCAGTACTTC. It encodes CASSYYGGVNSYEQYF.

Points on this clonotype: This could be a read error, since a much larger clone is one nucleotide away. This chain connects TRBV28 to TRBJ1-2; possibly TRBD1 for D (6 bases). The CDR3 has 15 amino acids. In germline, CDR1 is MDHEN, CDR2 SYDVKM. This CDR3 reads CDSSPPRTVHYGYTF. The CDR3, as DNA: TGTGACAGCAGTCCACCTCGGACAGTTCACTATGGCTACACCTTC.

The rearrangement uses TRBV12-3 or TRBV12-4 and TRBJ1-3; D is ambiguous. V was trimmed by 1 base and J by 7 bases, leaving 11 bases between them. The CDR3 has 14 amino acids. CDR3 in DNA: TGTGCCAGCAGTTTAGATCCAACGGGGAACACCATATATTTT. This translates into CASSLDPTGNTIYF.

This clonotype was counted ten times or more. This rearrangement joins TRBV29-1 to TRBJ2-7, with 11 nucleotides matching TRBD2. Looked up from germline, CDR1 is SQVTM and CDR2 is ANQGSEA. V lost 2 bases to trimming and J lost 5 bases; unmatched junction nucleotides: 2. CDR3 length equals 13 residues. In nucleotides, the CDR3 is TGCAGCGTTGAACCACTAGCGGGGGACGAGCAGTACTTC. Protein product: CSVEPLAGDEQYF.

This clonotype has at least ten counts. The genes are TRBV5-6 and TRBJ1-2; no reliable D call. Germline V lookup: CDR1 SGHDT, CDR2 YYEEEE. The V and J ends lost 1 base and 8 bases respectively, with 15 bases between them. CDR3 size: 14 residues. CDR3 protein: CASSLPADGNGYTF. Written as DNA, the CDR3 is TGTGCCAGCAGCTTGCCCGCGGACGGTAACGGCTACACCTTC.

This clonotype was observed many times. The chain uses TRBV6-5 and TRBJ1-2; D is unclear. V lost 4 bases and J 5 bases, leaving 8 bases between the germline ends. Germline V gene lookup returns CDR1 MNHEY and CDR2 SVGAGI. The length of the CDR3 is 12 residues. CDR3 coding DNA: TGTGCCAGCAGTTCCAGTGATTATGGCTACACCTTC. Protein product: CASSSSDYGYTF.

This clonotype was observed at least ten times. The chain has TRBV14 and TRBJ2-3; D may be TRBD1 (5 bases). The CDR3 is 13 amino acids. From germline, CDR1 is SGHDN and CDR2 FVKESK. The germline V and J ends were trimmed by 2 bases and 6 bases, with 9 bases remaining between them. The CDR3 loop is CASSQHRLDTQYF. CDR3 DNA: TGTGCCAGCAGCCAACACAGGTTGGATACGCAGTATTTT.

The sample holds many counts of this clonotype. This chain uses TRBV12-3 or TRBV12-4 with TRBJ2-3, with unresolved D. Trimming took off 5 bases at V and 4 bases at J, with 10 bases between the two ends. The length of the CDR3 is 13 residues. The CDR3 DNA sequence: TGTGCCAGCAGTGCCGATAGTGCAGATACGCAGTATTTT. As protein: CASSADSADTQYF.

This clonotype appeared many times. The J gene is TRBJ1-2, the V gene TRBV5-5; D uncertain. CDR1 and CDR2 from the germline V gene are SGHKS and YYEKEE (reference sequence). CDR3 length equals 12 residues. V was trimmed by 0 bases and J by 6 bases, leaving 6 bases between them. In DNA, the CDR3 is TGTGCCAGCAGCTTGGGTGGGGATGGCTACACCTTC. Protein sequence: CASSLGGDGYTF.

This clonotype has a count of ten or more. The CDR3: CATSRVGGTDTQYF. In nucleotides, the CDR3 is TGTGCCACCAGCAGAGTTGGGGGCACAGATACGCAGTATTTT. The genes are TRBV15 and TRBJ2-3; D not resolved. V was trimmed by 1 base and J by 1 base, leaving 6 bases between them. Germline CDR1 LNHNV, CDR2 YYDKDF (reference sequence). This CDR3 has 14 residues.

There are many counts of this clonotype. The V and J genes are TRBV14 and TRBJ2-1, with 8 positions matching TRBD2. Germline V CDR1 and CDR2: SGHDN, FVKESK. The CDR3 extends over 13 amino acids. The trim removed 8 bases at V and 8 bases at J, leaving 8 bases unmatched. The CDR3 protein is CASQSTSEDEQFF. In DNA, the CDR3 is TGTGCCAGCCAATCGACTAGCGAGGATGAGCAGTTCTTC.

This clonotype was picked up a small number of times. The rearrangement joins TRBV4-2 to TRBJ2-3; D may be TRBD2 (5 bases). V was shortened by 0 bases and J by 0 bases, with 10 bases between the two germline ends. Germline-derived CDR1 and CDR2 are LGHNA and YNFKEQ. The CDR3 totals 16 residues. The CDR3 region has the DNA TGTGCCAGCAGCCAAGATCCAGCGGAAAGCACAGATACGCAGTATTTT. Its translation: CASSQDPAESTDTQYF.

Only a few counts were recorded for this clonotype. The chain employs TRBV11-2 and TRBJ1-1; D not certain. The V end lost 3 bases, the J end lost 3 bases, and 8 bases lay between the germline ends. The CDR3 sequence is 13 residues long. Germline-derived CDR1 and CDR2 are SGHAT and FQNNGV. Written as DNA, the CDR3 is TGTGCCAGCAGCTTTAGCTCGGACACTGAAGCTTTCTTT. Amino acids: CASSFSSDTEAFF.

This clonotype was recorded many times. The genes are TRBV29-1 and TRBJ2-5; 9 bases match TRBD2. This CDR3 has 14 amino acids. CDR1 is SQVTM and CDR2 is ANQGSEA in the germline V gene. J was trimmed by 5 bases and V by 3 bases; bases with no gene match: 7. The CDR3 here is CSVEASGELETQYF. The CDR3 DNA follows: TGCAGCGTTGAGGCTAGCGGGGAACTCGAGACCCAGTACTTC.

In its sample, this clonotype was seen many times. The J gene is TRBJ1-1, the V gene TRBV27; 10 bases align to TRBD1. The CDR3 consists of 13 residues. CDR1 MNHEY and CDR2 SMNVEV come from the germline V gene (reference sequence). V lost 6 bases, J lost 4 bases, and 2 bases stayed unmatched. CDR3 amino acids: CASSRQGATEAFF. CDR3 nucleotide sequence: TGTGCCAGCAGCAGACAGGGGGCCACTGAAGCTTTCTTT.

This clonotype was detected only a few times. The chain links TRBV19 to TRBJ2-2; D is uncertain. The CDR3 length is 13 residues. Per the germline V gene, CDR1 is LNHDA and CDR2 is SQIVND (reference sequence). The V and J ends lost 7 bases and 3 bases respectively, with 9 bases between them. The CDR3, as DNA: TGTGCCAGTACGAACAGACACACCGGGGAGCTGTTTTTT. Its protein is CASTNRHTGELFF. Full variable domain (rest looked up from reference TRBV19 and TRBJ2-2): DGGITQSPKYLFRKEGQNVTLSCEQNLNHDAMYWYRQDPGQGLRLIYYSQIVNDFQKGDIAEGYSVSREKKESFPLTVTSAQKNPTAFYLCASTNRHTGELFFGEGSRLTVL.

This clonotype was picked up many times. The chain links TRBV5-1 to TRBJ2-1; TRBD2 agrees at 7 bases. Germline assignment: CDR1 SGHRS and CDR2 YFSETQ. There are 14 residues in the CDR3. J lost 9 bases, V lost 0 bases, and 6 bases had no gene match. The CDR3 DNA reads as TGCGCCAGCAGCTTGGTATCGGGGAGGGGTGAGCAGTTCTTC. Its protein product is CASSLVSGRGEQFF.

The V call is TRBV5-1, the J call TRBJ2-3, with 10 nucleotides matching TRBD1. There are 16 residues in the CDR3. The trim removed 2 bases at V and 1 base at J, leaving 4 bases unmatched. The germline CDR1 and CDR2 sequences are SGHRS and YFSETQ. CDR3 in DNA: TGCGCCAGCAGCTTTACCGGGACAGGGGGCACAGATACGCAGTATTTT. It translates to CASSFTGTGGTDTQYF.

This clonotype was found many times. J is TRBJ1-2 and V is TRBV12-3 or TRBV12-4; perhaps TRBD1 as D (5 bases). The length of the CDR3 is 13 residues. V was trimmed by 11 bases and J by 8 bases, leaving 21 bases between them. The CDR3 nucleotides read TGTGCCGGCCCTATTGGGGGTGACCTGGGCTACACCTTC. Its translation is CAGPIGGDLGYTF.

This clonotype was observed at least ten times. The V and J genes are TRBV9 and TRBJ2-5; 7 positions agree with TRBD2. V was pared by 4 bases and J by 3 bases, with 3 bases of the junction left unmatched. Per germline, CDR1 SGDLS and CDR2 YYNGEE. The CDR3 is 13 amino acids. CDR3 sequence: CASSFGLEETQYF. As DNA, the CDR3 is TGTGCCAGCAGCTTCGGACTAGAAGAGACCCAGTACTTC.

The chain joins TRBV7-9 to TRBJ2-6; D remains ambiguous. The CDR3 extends over 16 amino acids. Trimming removed 4 bases from V and 0 bases from J, with 10 bases in between. CDR1 and CDR2 from the germline V gene are SEHNR and FQNEAQ (reference sequence). The CDR3 nucleotides read TGTGCCAGCAGCTCGGACCGACCCTCTGGGGCCAACGTCCTGACTTTC. Residues: CASSSDRPSGANVLTF.

This clonotype was found many times. This sequence joins TRBV6-5 and TRBJ1-1; D remains unclear. The CDR3 totals 14 residues. Trimming removed 4 bases at V and 10 bases at J, with 19 bases between. The germline V gene has CDR1 MNHEY and CDR2 SVGAGI. The CDR3 sequence is CASSSSVTPGVAFF. The CDR3 DNA reads as TGTGCCAGCAGTTCCTCAGTGACCCCCGGGGTAGCTTTCTTT.